The clone carrying this TCR beta chain has just a few counts. The V gene lost 2 bases and the J gene lost 4 bases, with 4 bases spanning the gap. This CDR3 is 12 amino acids long. Germline V lookup: CDR1 SEHNR, CDR2 FQNEAQ (reference sequence). This specimen belongs to a study of CD8 T cells in ankylosing spondylitis. TCRdb re-analysed the 5' RACE reads in MiXCR, keeping a single row per CDR3 protein. The sample has about 250,000 distinct CDR3 sequences, roughly a third seen once. Sequencing was done on a sample of blood, either unsorted or a sorted T cell fraction (not recorded which). The receptor comes from a male donor with ankylosing spondylitis or in good health (not recorded which). The chain carries TRBV7-9 and TRBJ2-3, with no clear D. The CDR3 region has the DNA TGTGCCAGCAGCTTAAGGCCAGATACGCAGTATTTT. Translating it yields CASSLRPDTQYF.